One T cell receptor beta chain is described in this entry. The specificity of this receptor is unknown. No quality values exist for individual bases; no much larger clone is one base distant. Positive magnetic bead selection on an AutoMACS was used to isolate CD4+ and CD8+ cells, with flow cytometry used to check purity. A TCR V beta antibody panel was used in flow cytometry to screen first for clonal expansions, which were then characterized by TCRB deep sequencing of sorted CD8+ fractions. Ficoll-Paque PLUS density gradient separation was used to isolate peripheral blood mononuclear cells. Using Nucleospin Tissue or Tissue XS kits, DNA was extracted from CD4-enriched, CD8-enriched or PBMC samples, with quantification by a Qubit 2.0 fluorometer. TCRB CDR3 sequencing used the immunoSEQ assay on genomic DNA. As for the authors' bioinformatics: Patient CD8+ clones larger than 1% were compared against published virus-specific TCRB sequences, and only a few matched. Nothing other than productive TCRB rearrangements was included in the analyses. Defining a clone by its unique TCRB CDR3 sequence, the study calculated clonality as a productive clonality index derived from Shannon entropy. To calculate repertoire overlap between two samples, the template counts of each clone were considered relative to each sample's total templates. V-gene usage from TCRB sequencing and V-gene usage measured by flow cytometry were correlated (Spearman r of 0.61). The clones in this table, taken by TCRdb from immuneACCESS, are in-frame only. Not every clone is retained; where verified, under half of the shortfall comes from an unresolved V gene, and the cause of the rest is unknown. V and J calls and clone size are copied from that table; D and trimming were computed from the DNA. Across this sample there are about 4,700 clones, with around 72% seen only once. In total, the top ten clones hold around 38% of the sample.

This entry comes from a study of somatic mutations in cytotoxic T cells in rheumatoid arthritis (dated by TCRdb to about 2017). With respect to the entire study: Before any treatment started and right after they were diagnosed, patients gave peripheral blood samples (around 29 ml EDTA). Whether expanded CD8+ T-cell clones in untreated, newly diagnosed rheumatoid arthritis carry somatic mutations was the study question, and clonality was characterized with TCRB deep sequencing. A FACSAria II or Sony SH800 was used to flow-sort some V beta antibody-stained T-cell populations at nearly 100% purity, and TCRB sequencing was also done on sorted V beta1+ cells. Patients and controls did not essentially differ in median age, which was nearly identical between the groups. TCRB deep sequencing was performed for 65 rheumatoid arthritis patients and 20 or so healthy controls.

Sequences WNHNN (CDR1) and SYGVQD (CDR2) are obtained from the germline V gene (reference sequence). Including the terminal cysteine and phenylalanine, the CDR3 comprises 16 residues. CDR3 DNA is the only sequence kept; it has 48 bases, read in frame from the first base. Compared with germline, V lacks 4 bases and J lacks 2 bases; bases without a gene match: 4. General study outcomes and caveats: The slight underrepresentation of TRBV07 in patients was not corrected for multiple comparisons. The antigen targets of the expanded CD8+ clones were unknown, and absence from virus-specific databases did not rule out viral specificity. CD8+ T-cell clonality did not differ significantly between rheumatoid arthritis patients and age-matched healthy controls. CD8+ clonality increased with age in patients (Spearman r ≈ 0.46) but not in healthy controls. In about an eighth of the 65 patients the largest CD8+ clone exceeded 20% of CD8+ cells, and several identical CD8+ TCRB sequences were shared between blood and synovial fluid.

The rearranged chain carries TRBV10-1 and TRBJ1-3, with TRBD1 matching 11 junction bases. Sequenced: CD8+ T cells sorted from blood. This TCR was recovered from a man between 65 and 85 years old with rheumatoid arthritis. The bases read TGCGCCAGCAGTGCGTCGGACAGGGGGCCTGGAAACACCATATATTTT. It codes for CASSASDRGPGNTIYF.